These T cell receptor beta chains were read from a single sample in a study of T-cell memory formation after mild COVID-19. TCRdb re-called the 5' RACE reads through MiXCR, storing one row per CDR3 protein. The sample lists around 200,000 distinct CDR3 sequences; around 25% were seen once. Sequencing was done on a sample of PBMCs or a T cell subset sorted from them (not recorded which). These receptor sequences come from an adult woman who had mild COVID-19 (a few samples of this study predate the infection). Cell type and time point are not known. Each CDR3 is given with its conserved first and last residue. D genes are given only for firm matches. Clone size is stated in some rows and not others, as once, few, many or a class when expanded.

>TRBV7-2|NA|TRBJ2-1|NA
TGTGCCAGCAGCTTAGCGGGAGGATCTAGTGAGCAGTTCTTC
CASSLAGGSSEQFF
>TRBV19|NA|TRBJ1-1|NA
TGTGCCAGTAGTCCCTGGGCAGGGCAAGCTTTCTTT
CASSPWAGQAFF
>TRBV7-6|TRBD1|TRBJ1-1|many
TGTGCCAGCAGCCCCCGGACAGGCTACACTGAAGCTTTCTTT
CASSPRTGYTEAFF
>TRBV5-1|NA|TRBJ2-3|few
TGCGCCAGCAGAAAACTAACAGATACGCAGTATTTT
CASRKLTDTQYF
>TRBV7-2|NA|TRBJ2-7|few
TGTGCCAGCAGCCCCGGACGGCGACGCTCCTACGAGCAGTACTTC
CASSPGRRRSYEQYF
>TRBV20-1|NA|TRBJ1-3|few
TGCAGTGCTAGAGATTTCGAGGGGCCAGGAAACACCATATATTTT
CSARDFEGPGNTIYF
>TRBV5-5|NA|TRBJ2-7|NA
TGTGCCAGCAGCTTGGTGGACTCCTACGAGCAGTACTTC
CASSLVDSYEQYF
>TRBV25-1|NA|TRBJ2-7|NA
TGTGCCAGCACCGAGACTGGGGACGAGCAGTACTTC
CASTETGDEQYF
>TRBV9|TRBD1|TRBJ1-2|NA
TGTGCCAGCAGCCAAGACTCCGGGACAGCTTATGGCTACACCTTC
CASSQDSGTAYGYTF
>TRBV11-2|TRBD2|TRBJ2-1|once
TGTGCCAGCAGCTTAGCACCACTAGCGGGAGGGCCGGGGAATGAGCAGTTCTTC
CASSLAPLAGGPGNEQFF
>TRBV5-6|NA|TRBJ2-3|NA
TGTGCCAGCAGCTTGGCCACGGGGGGCGATACGCAGTATTTT
CASSLATGGDTQYF
>TRBV30|NA|TRBJ2-5|few
TGTGCCTGGAGTGGCGACTACACCTACCAAGAGACCCAGTACTTC
CAWSGDYTYQETQYF
>TRBV12-3/TRBV12-4|NA|TRBJ2-1|many
TGTGCCAGAAGTCACGGGGGGCCCTACAATGAGCAGTTCTTC
CARSHGGPYNEQFF
>TRBV20-1|TRBD1|TRBJ2-6|few
TGCAGTGCTAGTGGACAGGGGGAGGTTGGGGCCAACGTCCTGACTTTC
CSASGQGEVGANVLTF
>TRBV15|NA|TRBJ2-7|NA
TGTGCCACCAGCAATGGAGTTGAAGCCTACGAGCAGTACTTC
CATSNGVEAYEQYF
>TRBV29-1|TRBD1|TRBJ2-7|few
TGCAGCGTTGAGGACAGGGACGACGAGCAGTACTTC
CSVEDRDDEQYF
>TRBV6-1|NA|TRBJ1-1|NA
TGTGCCAGCAGTGAAGAAGAGAACACTGAAGCTTTCTTT
CASSEEENTEAFF
>TRBV6-4|TRBD1|TRBJ2-3|NA
TGTGCCAGCAGTGAGGGACAGGGAGCAGATACGCAGTATTTT
CASSEGQGADTQYF